The 30 T cell receptor beta chains reported below all come from one sample, sequenced in a study of technical replicates of blood from several donors. TCRdb keeps only in-frame clones here, not all; method: immunoSEQ multiplex PCR. The data show over 70,000 clones, just over 95% seen once. Material: T cells isolated from PBMCs. The source is a human donor in good health.

J is TRBJ1-5 and V is TRBV28; no reliable D call. Deletions cut 3 bases from V and 7 bases from J, with 13 bases between. The germline V gene has CDR1 MDHEN and CDR2 SYDVKM. The CDR3 runs 14 residues. CDR3 residues: CASSFGFSRQPQHF. The CDR3 region has the DNA TGTGCCAGCAGTTTCGGTTTTTCACGGCAGCCCCAGCATTTT.

A single count supports this clone. The chain has TRBV9 and TRBJ2-7; 8 bases map to TRBD2. V was pared by 5 bases and J by 5 bases, with 12 bases of the junction left unmatched. This CDR3 has 15 amino acids. Germline V gene data show CDR1 as SGDLS and CDR2 as YYNGEE. CDR3 sequence: CASSETGGLVDEQYF. CDR3 DNA sequence: TGTGCCAGCAGTGAGACGGGGGGGCTGGTTGACGAGCAGTACTTC.

The V call is TRBV19, the J call TRBJ1-4, with TRBD1 identical over 7 bases. The CDR3 spans 14 residues. Germline CDR1 and CDR2: LNHDA and SQIVND (reference sequence). Trimming cost V 5 bases and J 5 bases; bases outside gene matches: 5. CDR3 loop: CASSLDRSNEKLFF. The CDR3 region has the DNA TGTGCCAGTAGTTTGGACAGGAGCAATGAAAAACTGTTTTTT.

The chain combines TRBV4-1 with TRBJ1-6; possibly TRBD1 for D (6 bases). CDR1 and CDR2 from the germline V gene are MGHRA and YSYEKL. The CDR3 has 16 amino acids. V was pared by 1 base and J by 9 bases, with 16 bases between. This CDR3 is CASSQGRGGFSSPLHF. CDR3 DNA sequence: TGCGCCAGCAGCCAAGGACGGGGGGGCTTTTCTTCACCCCTCCACTTT.

The chain recombines TRBV5-1 with TRBJ1-6, with TRBD1 identical over 9 bases. This CDR3 has 16 residues. The germline gives CDR1 SGHRS, CDR2 YFSETQ. V was clipped by 0 bases and J by 4 bases; unmatched bases: 2. The CDR3 region is CASSLVGTGYNSPLHF. The DNA for the CDR3 is TGCGCCAGCAGCTTGGTGGGGACAGGGTATAATTCACCCCTCCACTTT.

The chain joins TRBV4-1 to TRBJ2-7, with TRBD2 matching 13 bases. The CDR3 extends over 15 amino acids. Germline V CDR1 and CDR2: MGHRA, YSYEKL. The J segment lost 3 bases and the V segment lost 4 bases, leaving 3 bases of the junction unmatched. The CDR3 loop reads CASSPGLAGDYEQYF. CDR3 nucleotide sequence: TGCGCCAGCAGCCCCGGACTAGCGGGAGACTACGAGCAGTACTTC.

The chain employs TRBV5-1 and TRBJ2-5; possible D gene TRBD2, 5 bases. Per germline, CDR1 SGHRS and CDR2 YFSETQ. CDR3 size: 16 residues. V was clipped by 3 bases and J by 2 bases, with 17 bases between them. The CDR3 is CASSSGRGSRQETQYF. The CDR3 DNA reads as TGCGCCAGCAGCTCTGGACGAGGGAGTCGTCAAGAGACCCAGTACTTC.

The rearrangement links TRBV11-3 to TRBJ2-5, with TRBD1 as a possible D gene (6 bases). This CDR3 has 13 residues. Germline assignment: CDR1 SGHNT and CDR2 YENEEA. The V end was cut by 3 bases, the J end by 2 bases, with 7 bases between. The CDR3 DNA reads TGTGCCAGCAGCTTTACAGGGCAAGAGACCCAGTACTTC. It is translated as CASSFTGQETQYF.

The V and J genes are TRBV6-6 and TRBJ2-7; 9 positions agree with TRBD1. V shed 6 bases, J shed 5 bases, and the junction held 11 bases outside the gene matches. There are 15 residues in the CDR3. CDR1 and CDR2 (germline): MNHNY, SVGAGI (reference sequence). The CDR3 DNA sequence: TGTGCCAGCAGATCACGGACAGGGGCATTCGACGAGCAGTACTTC. Amino acids: CASRSRTGAFDEQYF.

CDR3 in amino acids: CASSVRGGQPQHF. The CDR3 nucleotides read TGTGCCAGCAGTGTCCGGGGTGGCCAGCCCCAGCATTTT. V and J are TRBV6-1 and TRBJ1-5; D uncertain. The V end was cut by 4 bases, the J end by 7 bases, with 11 bases between. The length of the CDR3 is 13 residues. Per germline, CDR1 MNHNS and CDR2 SASEGT.

This clone came up once. The chain is built from TRBV9 and TRBJ2-7; TRBD2 agrees at 11 bases. Germline values: CDR1 SGDLS, CDR2 YYNGEE. The V and J ends lost 3 bases and 5 bases, in that order; junction bases with no gene match: 7. The CDR3 runs 15 residues. CDR3 protein: CASSALAGGLDEQYF. In DNA form, the CDR3 reads TGTGCCAGCAGCGCGCTAGCGGGGGGTCTCGACGAGCAGTACTTC.

The chain couples TRBV28 to TRBJ1-2; D gene unclear. V dropped 4 bases and J dropped 6 bases, with 9 bases sitting between them. Looked up from germline, CDR1 is MDHEN and CDR2 is SYDVKM. The CDR3 extends over 12 amino acids. CDR3 region: CASSSLSDGYTF. In nucleotides, the CDR3 is TGTGCCAGCAGTTCCCTATCGGATGGCTACACCTTC.

The V call is TRBV2, the J call TRBJ2-1; the D gene is possibly TRBD2 (6 bases). The ends were cut back, 8 bases at V and 9 bases at J, with 8 bases in the middle. Germline CDR1 is SNHLY and CDR2 is FYNNEI. The CDR3 totals 10 residues. The CDR3 bases are TGTGCCAGCGACGGGGGTGAGCAGTTCTTC. The encoded protein is CASDGGEQFF.

The gene calls are TRBV29-1 and TRBJ1-1; D is possibly TRBD1 (6 bases). The CDR3 runs 14 residues. Germline CDR1 and CDR2: SQVTM and ANQGSEA. Trimming took 4 bases from V and 0 from J, leaving 12 bases between them. In nucleotides, the CDR3 is TGCAGCGTTGCGAGACAGGAAATGAACACTGAAGCTTTCTTT. It encodes CSVARQEMNTEAFF.

This rearrangement joins TRBV29-1 to TRBJ1-2, with D tentatively TRBD1 (6 bases). Looked up from germline, CDR1 is SQVTM and CDR2 is ANQGSEA. V was shortened by 3 bases and J by 7 bases, with 15 bases between the two germline ends. The CDR3 contains 13 residues. DNA for the CDR3: TGCAGCGTTGAGGGGACACGTTTCTCTGGCTACACCTTC. Translation gives CSVEGTRFSGYTF. The full variable domain, its missing parts supplied by reference TRBV29-1 and TRBJ1-2, is SAVISQKPSRDICQRGTSLTIQCQVDSQVTMMFWYRQQPGQSLTLIATANQGSEATYESGFVIDKFPISRPNLTFSTLTVSNMSPEDSSIYLCSVEGTRFSGYTFGSGTRLTVV.

The chain uses TRBV27 and TRBJ2-7; D is unresolved. V lost 2 bases to trimming and J lost 3 bases, with 8 bases between them. The length of the CDR3 is 13 residues. CDR1 is MNHEY and CDR2 is SMNVEV in the germline V gene (reference sequence). CDR3 sequence reads: CASSLGRHYEQYF. CDR3 DNA sequence: TGTGCCAGCAGTTTAGGTAGACACTACGAGCAGTACTTC.

The CDR3 region has the DNA TGTGCCAGCAGCCACCCGGCGGGGGAGGGCTGGACGTCCCACGAGCAGTACTTC. It is translated as CASSHPAGEGWTSHEQYF. The V gene is TRBV7-2, the J gene TRBJ2-7; 7 positions match TRBD2. This CDR3 comprises 18 residues. V lost 5 bases, J lost 5 bases, and 21 bases stayed unmatched. Germline V gene data show CDR1 as SGHTA and CDR2 as FQGNSA.

The chain is built from TRBV27 and TRBJ2-7; TRBD2 matches at 14 bases. The length of the CDR3 is 17 residues. V shed 4 bases, J shed 6 bases, and the junction held 11 bases outside the gene matches. From germline, CDR1 is MNHEY and CDR2 SMNVEV (reference sequence). Written as DNA, the CDR3 is TGTGCCAGCAGTTCCTCCTTCGGACTAGCGGGGGGTCGCGAGCAGTACTTC. It yields the protein CASSSSFGLAGGREQYF.

This clone has just a few counts. This sequence joins TRBV18 and TRBJ1-2; D perhaps matches TRBD1 (5 bases). The CDR3 runs to 14 residues. Germline-derived CDR1 and CDR2 are KGHSH and LQKENI. Trimming pared 1 base from V and 6 bases from J, leaving 12 bases between. In nucleotides, the CDR3 is TGTGCCAGCTCACCACTTACGGGGGAAGATGGCTACACCTTC. Translated: CASSPLTGEDGYTF.

This clone has a single count. The J gene is TRBJ2-1, the V gene TRBV6-1; TRBD1 might be the D (7 bases). Trimming cost V 3 bases and J 1 base, with 13 bases left between them. The CDR3 spans 16 residues. Germline CDR1 reads MNHNS; CDR2 reads SASEGT. The chain's CDR3 is CASSEMAGGSYNEQFF. CDR3 bases: TGTGCCAGCAGTGAGATGGCAGGGGGGTCCTACAATGAGCAGTTCTTC.

The chain recombines TRBV5-1 with TRBJ1-1; D uncertain. The CDR3 length is 16 residues. The V end lost 4 bases, the J end lost 1 base, and 17 bases lay between the germline ends. Germline CDR1 reads SGHRS; CDR2 reads YFSETQ. CDR3 nucleotides: TGCGCCAGCAGCCCCCGGTTCCAGGAGGGGAACACTGAAGCTTTCTTT. Translating gives CASSPRFQEGNTEAFF.

The V call is TRBV28, the J call TRBJ2-1, with 7 bases aligning to TRBD2. Looked up from germline, CDR1 is MDHEN and CDR2 is SYDVKM. The V gene end was trimmed by 4 bases and the J gene end by 0 bases; junction bases not matched to a gene: 9. The CDR3 runs to 17 residues. CDR3 bases: TGTGCCAGCAGTTCTCGGTCGGGGGGAAACTCCTACAATGAGCAGTTCTTC. Its protein is CASSSRSGGNSYNEQFF. The full variable domain, rest sourced from reference TRBV28 and TRBJ2-1, is DVKVTQSSRYLVKRTGEKVFLECVQDMDHENMFWYRQDPGLGLRLIYFSYDVKMKEKGDIPEGYSVSREKKERFSLILESASTNQTSMYLCASSSRSGGNSYNEQFFGPGTRLTVL.

The chain links TRBV11-2 to TRBJ2-1; 7 nucleotides line up with TRBD1. Germline V gene data show CDR1 as SGHAT and CDR2 as FQNNGV. The CDR3 covers 13 residues. J was trimmed by 4 bases and V by 5 bases; bases with no gene match: 2. CDR3 nucleotides: TGTGCCAGCAGCCCGACAGGGTACAATGAGCAGTTCTTC. The encoded protein is CASSPTGYNEQFF.

This rearrangement joins TRBV30 to TRBJ1-2, with TRBD1 identical over 7 bases. The CDR3 covers 14 residues. The germline gives CDR1 GTSNPN, CDR2 SVGIG (reference sequence). V lost 4 bases and J lost 0; bases outside the gene matches: 5. The CDR3: CAWNRDSPNYGYTF. The CDR3 nucleotides are TGTGCCTGGAACAGGGACAGCCCTAACTATGGCTACACCTTC.

The chain carries TRBV5-1 and TRBJ2-3; 9 bases are shared with TRBD1. This CDR3 is 20 amino acids long. The ends lost 1 base at V and 2 bases at J; junction bases unmatched: 17. CDR1 SGHRS and CDR2 YFSETQ come from the germline V gene. CDR3 sequence (DNA): TGCGCCAGCAGCTTGCTATTTCTGGGACAGGGTAAAGTCATCACAGATACGCAGTATTTT. Translated, it gives CASSLLFLGQGKVITDTQYF.

V is TRBV5-4 and J is TRBJ2-5; maybe TRBD2 (5 bases). V lost 2 bases and J 6 bases, leaving 11 bases between the germline ends. This CDR3 has 13 residues. The V gene's germline CDR1 is SGHNT and CDR2 YYREEE (reference sequence). The CDR3 nucleotides read TGTGCCAGCAGCTTTGGAGGTGCGAAGACCCAGTACTTC. It encodes CASSFGGAKTQYF.

The CDR3 DNA is TGTGCCAGTAGTATAGGGGGACAGGGAGCAACTAATGAAAAACTGTTTTTT. Protein product: CASSIGGQGATNEKLFF. V usage is TRBV19 and J usage is TRBJ1-4; 9 bases fit TRBD1. Trimming at V came to 1 base and at J to 0 bases, leaving 3 bases not matched to a gene. This CDR3 spans 17 amino acids. Germline V gene sequence: CDR1 LNHDA, CDR2 SQIVND (reference sequence).

This chain connects TRBV28 to TRBJ1-4; D is unresolved. V was trimmed by 4 bases and J by 0 bases, leaving 6 bases between them. Germline loops: CDR1 MDHEN, CDR2 SYDVKM. This CDR3 has 14 amino acids. Written as DNA, the CDR3 is TGTGCCAGCAGTTCCCCTGCAACTAATGAAAAACTGTTTTTT. Protein sequence: CASSSPATNEKLFF. Using reference TRBV28 and TRBJ1-4 for the parts outside the CDR3, the full variable domain is DVKVTQSSRYLVKRTGEKVFLECVQDMDHENMFWYRQDPGLGLRLIYFSYDVKMKEKGDIPEGYSVSREKKERFSLILESASTNQTSMYLCASSSPATNEKLFFGSGTQLSVL.

V is TRBV28 and J is TRBJ2-7; D gene unclear. V gave up 7 bases and J gave up 0 bases, with 19 bases separating them. Per the germline V gene, CDR1 is MDHEN and CDR2 is SYDVKM. The CDR3 covers 16 residues. The CDR3 DNA is TGTGCCAGCACCCCACCGGGTTCCCCCTACTCCTACGAGCAGTACTTC. Its protein product is CASTPPGSPYSYEQYF. The whole variable domain, remainder taken from reference TRBV28 and TRBJ2-7, is DVKVTQSSRYLVKRTGEKVFLECVQDMDHENMFWYRQDPGLGLRLIYFSYDVKMKEKGDIPEGYSVSREKKERFSLILESASTNQTSMYLCASTPPGSPYSYEQYFGPGTRLTVT.

The J gene is TRBJ2-3, the V gene TRBV27; TRBD2 is a possible D gene (5 bases). The CDR3 sequence is 19 residues long. CDR1 is MNHEY, CDR2 SMNVEV, per germline (reference sequence). V was cut by 3 bases and J by 1 base, with 23 bases left in between. Here the CDR3 reads CASSFRFLLGRSGTDTQYF. As DNA, the CDR3 is TGTGCCAGCAGTTTCAGGTTCTTACTAGGCCGTTCGGGCACAGATACGCAGTATTTT.